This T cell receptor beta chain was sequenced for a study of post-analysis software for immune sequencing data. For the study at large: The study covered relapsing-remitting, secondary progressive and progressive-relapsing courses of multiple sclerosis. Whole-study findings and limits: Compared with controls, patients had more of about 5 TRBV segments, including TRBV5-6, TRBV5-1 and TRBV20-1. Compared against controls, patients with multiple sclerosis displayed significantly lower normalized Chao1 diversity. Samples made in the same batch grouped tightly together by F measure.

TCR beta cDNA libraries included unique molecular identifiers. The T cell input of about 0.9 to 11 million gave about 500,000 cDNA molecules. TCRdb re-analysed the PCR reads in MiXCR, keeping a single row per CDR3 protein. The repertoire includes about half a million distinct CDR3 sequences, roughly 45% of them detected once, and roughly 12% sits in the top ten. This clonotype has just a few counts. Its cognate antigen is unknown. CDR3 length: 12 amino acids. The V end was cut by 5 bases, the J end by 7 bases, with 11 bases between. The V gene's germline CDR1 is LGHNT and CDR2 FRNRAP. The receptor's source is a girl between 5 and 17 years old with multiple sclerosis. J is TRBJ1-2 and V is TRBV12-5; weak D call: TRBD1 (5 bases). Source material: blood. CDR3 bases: TGTGCTAGTGGTCACGGGGGGTCTGGCTACACCTTC. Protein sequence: CASGHGGSGYTF.